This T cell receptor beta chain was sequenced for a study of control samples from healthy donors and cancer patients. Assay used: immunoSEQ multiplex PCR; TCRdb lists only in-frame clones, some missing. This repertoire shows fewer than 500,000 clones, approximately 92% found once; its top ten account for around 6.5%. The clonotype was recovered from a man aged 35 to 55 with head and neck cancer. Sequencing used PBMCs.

The CDR3 DNA follows: TGTGCCAGCTCGATACAGGGGAGAGGAAACACCATATATTTT. The encoded protein is CASSIQGRGNTIYF. This sequence joins TRBV6-5 and TRBJ1-3; TRBD1 matches at 7 bases. The CDR3 runs 14 residues. Germline V gene data show CDR1 as MNHEY and CDR2 as SVGAGI. The V segment lost 8 bases and the J segment 4 bases; nucleotides outside the gene matches: 8.